This T cell receptor (beta chain) emerged from a study of early T cells in non-severe SARS-CoV-2 infection. Background on the study: The chains were unpaired, and the sequenced material was bulk RNA from unsorted whole blood.

Overall study results and limits: Anti-spike CD8 specificities were favored by VDJdb matching, whose results missed private and CD4 specificities.

The TCR library protocol attached unique molecular identifiers to the individual cDNA molecules. Each CDR3 protein gets one entry after TCRdb re-called the 5' RACE reads with MiXCR. The sample contains roughly 90,000 distinct CDR3 sequences, around 13% of which appear only once. A word on this clonotype: The antigen remains unidentified.

This sequence was found in an adult who was a healthcare worker with PCR-confirmed SARS-CoV-2 infection or an uninfected control (not recorded which). Sequencing input: whole blood.

CDR3 sequence: CASSRTGGAETGELFF. The CDR3 nucleotides read TGTGCCAGCAGCCGAACCGGGGGGGCTGAAACCGGGGAGCTGTTTTTT. V is TRBV3-1 and J is TRBJ2-2; the match to TRBD2 covers 8 bases. The CDR3 is 16 residues long. Germline loops: CDR1 LGHDT, CDR2 YNNKEL (reference sequence). Trimming cost V 4 bases and J 5 bases; bases outside gene matches: 9.